This T cell receptor beta chain was profiled in a study of a mutant IDH1 vaccine in newly diagnosed glioma. Overall study context: Sex among treated patients split approximately 62% male, about 40% female; mean age was approximately 38 years.

Here immunoSEQ multiplex PCR was the method, and the copy in TCRdb shows in-frame clones only, minus some. The table lists tens of thousands of clones, 70% to 90% of them singletons, with roughly 5% in the top ten. Turning to this clone: Its antigen is not identified.

Germline assignment: CDR1 WSHSY and CDR2 SAAADI. V lost 0 bases, J lost 0 bases, and 12 bases lay in between. The length of the CDR3 is 18 residues. The time point here: week 35, safety follow-up. Vaccinated patients received 300 ug of mutant IDH1 20-mer peptide per dose, with topical imiquimod. The chain carries TRBV10-2 and TRBJ1-6; D not certain. The starting material was PBMCs, obtained from a glioma patient whose treatment included an IDH1 peptide vaccine. The clonotype originates from a woman between 40 and 50 years old with glioma. In DNA form, the CDR3 reads TGCGCCAGCAGTGAGTCGAGTCCCAGCAACTCCTATAATTCACCCCTCCACTTT. Amino acids: CASSESSPSNSYNSPLHF.